This T cell receptor beta chain was recovered during a study of T-cell reconstitution after alpha-beta-depleted transplantation in children. The TCRbeta library incorporated unique molecular identifiers. TCRdb re-called the PCR reads through MiXCR, storing one row per CDR3 protein. The sample shows about 78,000 distinct CDR3 sequences, roughly 15% of them seen only once. On this clonotype itself: Its antigen is unknown.

Notes on the study in general: As was reported, about two months after transplant, alpha-beta T cells came from several hundred expanded graft clones. From newly produced T cells came most of the T-cell counts and diversity one year after transplant.

This receptor was obtained from a male patient aged 2-10 years who had a stem cell transplant for acute lymphoblastic leukemia, so the T cells may come from the graft donor. Material: PBMCs, mostly from graft donor cells, obtained 180 days after TCRalphabeta/CD19-depleted stem cell transplant.

This CDR3 is CATSRDLKFYEQYF. CDR3 sequence (DNA): TGTGCCACCAGCAGAGATTTAAAGTTCTACGAGCAGTACTTC. The chain is built from TRBV15 and TRBJ2-7; D is undetermined. The germline V gene has CDR1 LNHNV and CDR2 YYDKDF (reference sequence). The CDR3 spans 14 residues. The V and J ends lost 0 bases and 3 bases respectively, with 9 bases between them.